This is a list of T cell receptor beta chains from one sample in a study of T cell repertoires in cytomegalovirus infection. MiXCR was run by TCRdb on the reads, yielding one entry per CDR3 protein. The profile shows about 490,000 distinct CDR3 sequences, around 10% of them singletons. Specimen: PBMCs. These receptors originate from a human donor in good health (CMV status not recorded). Some clones in this sample may be carry-over from other donors' samples. Both conserved end residues are part of each CDR3. A D gene is named only where the DNA matches it firmly. Clone size is stated in some rows and not others, as once, few, many or a class when expanded.

v_gene: TRBV5-1
j_gene: TRBJ2-7
abundance: many
d_gene: -
CDR3nt: TGCGCCAGCAGCTTCAGAGAGTTTCCCTACGAGCAGTACTTC
CDR3aa: CASSFREFPYEQYF

v_gene: TRBV2
j_gene: TRBJ2-1
abundance: many
d_gene: -
CDR3nt: TGTGCCAGCAGGGGCAGGACTTACGATAGCAATGAGCAGTTCTTC
CDR3aa: CASRGRTYDSNEQFF

v_gene: TRBV27
j_gene: TRBJ1-2
abundance: -
d_gene: -
CDR3nt: TGTGCCAGCGCCCAGGAGGGGCCTAACTATGGCTACACCTTC
CDR3aa: CASAQEGPNYGYTF

v_gene: TRBV7-9
j_gene: TRBJ2-7
abundance: many
d_gene: TRBD1
CDR3nt: TGTGCCAGCAGCTTAGACGGGACAGTCTCCTACGAGCAGTACTTC
CDR3aa: CASSLDGTVSYEQYF

v_gene: TRBV29-1
j_gene: TRBJ2-5
abundance: few
d_gene: TRBD2
CDR3nt: TGCAGCGCGACTAGCGGGAGTTTCGGCCCCGAGACCCAGTACTTC
CDR3aa: CSATSGSFGPETQYF

v_gene: TRBV7-3
j_gene: TRBJ2-1
abundance: many
d_gene: TRBD1
CDR3nt: TGTGCCAGCAGCTTAGGGGGACAGGCCTACAATGAGCAGTTCTTC
CDR3aa: CASSLGGQAYNEQFF

v_gene: TRBV20-1
j_gene: TRBJ2-7
abundance: -
d_gene: TRBD2
CDR3nt: TGCAGTGCCCGTGGACTAGCGGAAACCTACGAGCAGTACTTC
CDR3aa: CSARGLAETYEQYF

v_gene: TRBV4-1
j_gene: TRBJ1-2
abundance: many
d_gene: -
CDR3nt: TGCGCCAGCAGCCAGAACAGTAACTATGGCTACACCTTC
CDR3aa: CASSQNSNYGYTF

v_gene: TRBV14
j_gene: TRBJ1-4
abundance: -
d_gene: -
CDR3nt: TGTGCCAGCAGCCAAGAACCTTGGCCCGATGAAAAACTGTTTTTT
CDR3aa: CASSQEPWPDEKLFF

v_gene: TRBV5-4
j_gene: TRBJ2-2
abundance: many
d_gene: TRBD2
CDR3nt: TGTGCCAGCAGACGACTAGCGGGGGCTTACACCGGGGAGCTGTTTTTT
CDR3aa: CASRRLAGAYTGELFF

v_gene: TRBV20-1
j_gene: TRBJ2-2
abundance: few
d_gene: TRBD1
CDR3nt: TGCAGTGCTACGGACAGGGAGTACACCGGGGAGCTGTTTTTT
CDR3aa: CSATDREYTGELFF

v_gene: TRBV5-1
j_gene: TRBJ1-2
abundance: -
d_gene: -
CDR3nt: TGCGCCAGCAGCCCTGACCTGACAGCTTATGGCTACACCTTC
CDR3aa: CASSPDLTAYGYTF

v_gene: TRBV9
j_gene: TRBJ2-6
abundance: -
d_gene: -
CDR3nt: TGTGCCAGCAGCCCCCAGCAGTCCTCTGGGGCCAACGTCCTGACTTTC
CDR3aa: CASSPQQSSGANVLTF

v_gene: TRBV19
j_gene: TRBJ2-3
abundance: many
d_gene: -
CDR3nt: TGTGCCACACGGGAAAATCGGGGCACAGATACGCAGTATTTT
CDR3aa: CATRENRGTDTQYF

v_gene: TRBV5-1
j_gene: TRBJ2-1
abundance: once
d_gene: TRBD1
CDR3nt: TGCGCCAGCAGCCCCCCGACAGGGTTTTACTACAATGAGCAGTTCTTC
CDR3aa: CASSPPTGFYYNEQFF

v_gene: TRBV6-6
j_gene: TRBJ1-2
abundance: -
d_gene: -
CDR3nt: TGTGCCAGCAGTTACCGGGAGTATGGCTACACCTTC
CDR3aa: CASSYREYGYTF

v_gene: TRBV6-1
j_gene: TRBJ1-1
abundance: many
d_gene: -
CDR3nt: TGTGCCAGCAGTGGGCGTGGGGACACTGAAGCTTTCTTT
CDR3aa: CASSGRGDTEAFF

v_gene: TRBV12-3/TRBV12-4
j_gene: TRBJ2-7
abundance: many
d_gene: TRBD2
CDR3nt: TGTGCCAGCAGCTCCCGACTAGCGGGAGTCCACGAGCAGTACTTC
CDR3aa: CASSSRLAGVHEQYF

v_gene: TRBV5-6
j_gene: TRBJ2-3
abundance: -
d_gene: TRBD2
CDR3nt: TGTGCCAGCAGCTTGGTTCCGCGGGAGTATACGCAGTATTTT
CDR3aa: CASSLVPREYTQYF

v_gene: TRBV11-2
j_gene: TRBJ1-1
abundance: few
d_gene: -
CDR3nt: TGTGCCAGCAGCTTAACCGGGTCATTGAACACTGAAGCTTTCTTT
CDR3aa: CASSLTGSLNTEAFF

v_gene: TRBV7-9
j_gene: TRBJ1-1
abundance: many
d_gene: -
CDR3nt: TGTGCCAGCAGCCTAGCGGTCACTGAAGCTTTCTTT
CDR3aa: CASSLAVTEAFF

v_gene: TRBV18
j_gene: TRBJ1-1
abundance: -
d_gene: -
CDR3nt: TGTGCCAGCTCACCAGAAGCTTTCTTT
CDR3aa: CASSPEAFF

v_gene: TRBV20-1
j_gene: TRBJ2-7
abundance: few
d_gene: TRBD2
CDR3nt: TGCAGTGCCGGACTAGCGGGAGCCGAGCAGTACTTC
CDR3aa: CSAGLAGAEQYF

v_gene: TRBV12-3/TRBV12-4
j_gene: TRBJ1-1
abundance: -
d_gene: TRBD1
CDR3nt: TGTGCCAGCAGTGCCCGGGACAGGGGCTGGGGCACTGAAGCTTTCTTT
CDR3aa: CASSARDRGWGTEAFF

v_gene: TRBV19
j_gene: TRBJ1-1
abundance: many
d_gene: TRBD1
CDR3nt: TGTGCCAGTAGTGCAGACAGGGGACTTATGAACACTGAAGCTTTCTTT
CDR3aa: CASSADRGLMNTEAFF

v_gene: TRBV20-1
j_gene: TRBJ2-1
abundance: many
d_gene: -
CDR3nt: TGCAGTGCTAGAGGAGGGCTGGAGCAGTTCTTC
CDR3aa: CSARGGLEQFF

v_gene: TRBV7-9
j_gene: TRBJ2-7
abundance: many
d_gene: TRBD1
CDR3nt: TGTGCCAGCAGTCGGGACAGGGGCTCGTACGAGCAGTACTTC
CDR3aa: CASSRDRGSYEQYF

v_gene: TRBV7-9
j_gene: TRBJ2-5
abundance: few
d_gene: -
CDR3nt: TGTGCCAGCGGACGGACAGATGCTCAGGAGACCCAGTACTTC
CDR3aa: CASGRTDAQETQYF

v_gene: TRBV5-6
j_gene: TRBJ1-6
abundance: -
d_gene: TRBD1
CDR3nt: TGTGCCAGCAGCTTAGATGGGACAGGGACTTCACCCCTCCACTTT
CDR3aa: CASSLDGTGTSPLHF

v_gene: TRBV7-9
j_gene: TRBJ1-2
abundance: few
d_gene: -
CDR3nt: TGTGCCAGCAGCGTCGTAACCGGGACAAGGCTATATGGCTACACCTTC
CDR3aa: CASSVVTGTRLYGYTF

v_gene: TRBV28
j_gene: TRBJ1-2
abundance: -
d_gene: -
CDR3nt: TGTGCCAGCAGTTTCGAAAGGCGTGGCTACACCTTC
CDR3aa: CASSFERRGYTF

v_gene: TRBV5-6
j_gene: TRBJ1-6
abundance: many
d_gene: TRBD1
CDR3nt: TGTGCCAGCAGTCTTAGACAGGGGAGTGGATCACCCCTCCACTTT
CDR3aa: CASSLRQGSGSPLHF

v_gene: TRBV5-4
j_gene: TRBJ1-3
abundance: few
d_gene: -
CDR3nt: TGTGCCAGCAGCCCGACGCCGAACTCTGGAAACACCATATATTTT
CDR3aa: CASSPTPNSGNTIYF

v_gene: TRBV14
j_gene: TRBJ2-3
abundance: -
d_gene: -
CDR3nt: TGTGCCAGCAGCCAAGACAGTCAGGCAGATACGCAGTATTTT
CDR3aa: CASSQDSQADTQYF

v_gene: TRBV9
j_gene: TRBJ1-5
abundance: few
d_gene: -
CDR3nt: TGTGCCAGCAGCGCAGAAGCACAGAACAATCAGCCCCAGCATTTT
CDR3aa: CASSAEAQNNQPQHF

v_gene: TRBV4-2
j_gene: TRBJ2-7
abundance: many
d_gene: -
CDR3nt: TGTGCCAGCAGCCAAGGAGAGGGTAGCGCCTACGAGCAGTACTTC
CDR3aa: CASSQGEGSAYEQYF

v_gene: TRBV18
j_gene: TRBJ2-7
abundance: many
d_gene: -
CDR3nt: TGTGCCAGCTCACCACCGTCCCGGGCGCGTGGAGACGAGCAGTACTTC
CDR3aa: CASSPPSRARGDEQYF

v_gene: TRBV4-1
j_gene: TRBJ2-5
abundance: many
d_gene: -
CDR3nt: TGCGCCAGCAGCCAAGGTGTAGGGGGCCAAGAGACCCAGTACTTC
CDR3aa: CASSQGVGGQETQYF

v_gene: TRBV5-1
j_gene: TRBJ1-4
abundance: -
d_gene: -
CDR3nt: TGCGCCAGCAGTTGGGTTGGCGAAAAACTGTTTTTT
CDR3aa: CASSWVGEKLFF

v_gene: TRBV20-1
j_gene: TRBJ2-7
abundance: many
d_gene: -
CDR3nt: TGCAGTGCGGCCAGAGGGCAGGACGAGCAGTACTTC
CDR3aa: CSAARGQDEQYF

v_gene: TRBV6-6
j_gene: TRBJ2-3
abundance: many
d_gene: -
CDR3nt: TGTGCCAGCAGTTACCTGGGGCGGGCCCGGGGGTTAGGGGGCACAGATACGCAGTATTTT
CDR3aa: CASSYLGRARGLGGTDTQYF

v_gene: TRBV7-9
j_gene: TRBJ2-7
abundance: many
d_gene: TRBD2
CDR3nt: TGTGCCAGCAGCCTTGGACTAGCGGGAGCGGTCGAGCAGTACTTC
CDR3aa: CASSLGLAGAVEQYF

v_gene: TRBV6-1
j_gene: TRBJ2-5
abundance: -
d_gene: TRBD1
CDR3nt: TGTGCCAGCAGTCCTGGTCGACAGGGGTGGGCGAAGGAGACCCAGTACTTC
CDR3aa: CASSPGRQGWAKETQYF

v_gene: TRBV5-1
j_gene: TRBJ2-7
abundance: -
d_gene: -
CDR3nt: TGCGCCAGCAGTATGGGACTCATGCCCTACGAGCAGTACTTC
CDR3aa: CASSMGLMPYEQYF

v_gene: TRBV10-3
j_gene: TRBJ1-1
abundance: -
d_gene: TRBD1
CDR3nt: TGTGCCATCAGTGAAAGACAGGGGGGGAACACTGAAGCTTTCTTT
CDR3aa: CAISERQGGNTEAFF

v_gene: TRBV7-3
j_gene: TRBJ2-7
abundance: many
d_gene: -
CDR3nt: TGTGCCAGCAGCAAGACAGGTAAAACCGAGCAGTACTTC
CDR3aa: CASSKTGKTEQYF

v_gene: TRBV5-1
j_gene: TRBJ1-4
abundance: many
d_gene: TRBD1
CDR3nt: TGCGCCAGCAGCCCGGGGACAGGGTATTTTGGAACTAATGAAAAACTGTTTTTT
CDR3aa: CASSPGTGYFGTNEKLFF

v_gene: TRBV10-3
j_gene: TRBJ2-1
abundance: -
d_gene: TRBD1
CDR3nt: TGTGCCATCAGGCAGACAGGGGGCAACGACAATGAGCAGTTCTTC
CDR3aa: CAIRQTGGNDNEQFF

v_gene: TRBV12-3/TRBV12-4
j_gene: TRBJ1-1
abundance: -
d_gene: TRBD1
CDR3nt: TGTGCCAGCAGCCGGCAGGGGGGGATTGAAGCTTTCTTT
CDR3aa: CASSRQGGIEAFF

v_gene: TRBV30
j_gene: TRBJ2-1
abundance: few
d_gene: -
CDR3nt: TGTGCCTGGAACGGCCTTAGCTCCTACAATGAGCAGTTCTTC
CDR3aa: CAWNGLSSYNEQFF

v_gene: TRBV6-2/TRBV6-3
j_gene: TRBJ2-1
abundance: many
d_gene: -
CDR3nt: TGTGCCAGCAGTCCAGCCGGAAGCACCTACAATGAGCAGTTCTTC
CDR3aa: CASSPAGSTYNEQFF

v_gene: TRBV5-1
j_gene: TRBJ2-5
abundance: many
d_gene: -
CDR3nt: TGCGCCAGCACCGGTTATAGAGCGGAGACCCAGTACTTC
CDR3aa: CASTGYRAETQYF

v_gene: TRBV11-3
j_gene: TRBJ2-1
abundance: many
d_gene: -
CDR3nt: TGTGCCAGCAGCTTAGATCAGGTGGGCTCCGAGCAGTTCTTC
CDR3aa: CASSLDQVGSEQFF

v_gene: TRBV20-1
j_gene: TRBJ2-7
abundance: -
d_gene: -
CDR3nt: TGCAGTGCTAGTAGGGGCCAGCAGGAGCAGTACTTC
CDR3aa: CSASRGQQEQYF

v_gene: TRBV20-1
j_gene: TRBJ1-4
abundance: many
d_gene: -
CDR3nt: TGCAGTGCTAGTAGGGAGAGGGCTAATGAAAAACTGTTTTTT
CDR3aa: CSASRERANEKLFF

v_gene: TRBV12-3/TRBV12-4
j_gene: TRBJ2-3
abundance: many
d_gene: -
CDR3nt: TGTGCCAGCAGTTTACGTCGGGGTTCAGATACGCAGTATTTT
CDR3aa: CASSLRRGSDTQYF

v_gene: TRBV20-1
j_gene: TRBJ2-5
abundance: -
d_gene: TRBD2
CDR3nt: TGCAGTGTTAGAGCTAGCGGGAGGAGGGAGACCCAGTACTTC
CDR3aa: CSVRASGRRETQYF

v_gene: TRBV29-1
j_gene: TRBJ2-7
abundance: -
d_gene: TRBD1
CDR3nt: TGCAGCGTTGAAGCGGACAGGGACGAGCAGTACTTC
CDR3aa: CSVEADRDEQYF

v_gene: TRBV20-1
j_gene: TRBJ2-7
abundance: -
d_gene: TRBD2
CDR3nt: TGCAGTGCTGGGACCCCCGGACTAGCGGGGGTCCCCTACGAGCAGTACTTC
CDR3aa: CSAGTPGLAGVPYEQYF

v_gene: TRBV3-1
j_gene: TRBJ1-1
abundance: -
d_gene: -
CDR3nt: TGTGCCAGCAGCTACGGAACCGGCACTGAAGCTTTCTTT
CDR3aa: CASSYGTGTEAFF